This T cell receptor (beta chain) was retrieved from a study of OX40 agonist ivuxolimab in advanced cancers. On the study more broadly: Partial responses occurred in three patients (one hepatocellular carcinoma, two cutaneous melanoma).

Points on this clone: Its antigen is unknown.

Some clones are missing from TCRdb's copy, which holds only in-frame ones; the method was immunoSEQ multiplex PCR. The sample includes 20,000 to 25,000 clones, 65% to 80% of them seen just once. General study findings and limits: Relative to CD4+ cells, CD8+ T cells on average had more expanded clones.

The starting material was CD4+ or CD8+ T cells sorted from blood, obtained in a trial of the OX40 agonist ivuxolimab. The receptor was derived from an adult with an advanced solid tumor such as melanoma, head and neck, liver or kidney cancer.

As DNA, the CDR3 is TGCGCCAGCAGCCAAGAGGTGTGGGTAGCGGGGACCCAAGAGACCCAGTACTTC. Residues: CASSQEVWVAGTQETQYF. The chain combines TRBV4-3 with TRBJ2-5; 8 positions match TRBD2. The germline gives CDR1 LGHNA, CDR2 YSLEER. The CDR3 extends over 18 amino acids. V was clipped by 0 bases and J by 1 base; unmatched bases: 10.